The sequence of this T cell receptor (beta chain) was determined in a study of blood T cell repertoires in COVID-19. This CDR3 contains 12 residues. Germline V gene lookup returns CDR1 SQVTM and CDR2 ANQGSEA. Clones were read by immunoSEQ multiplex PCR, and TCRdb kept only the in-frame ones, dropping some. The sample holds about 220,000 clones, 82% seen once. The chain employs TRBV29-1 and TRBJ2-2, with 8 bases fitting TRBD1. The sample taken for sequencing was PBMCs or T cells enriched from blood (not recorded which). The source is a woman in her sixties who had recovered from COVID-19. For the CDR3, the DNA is TGCTCAGGGGGCGCAGGTCCCGGGGAGCTGTTTTTT. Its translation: CSGGAGPGELFF.